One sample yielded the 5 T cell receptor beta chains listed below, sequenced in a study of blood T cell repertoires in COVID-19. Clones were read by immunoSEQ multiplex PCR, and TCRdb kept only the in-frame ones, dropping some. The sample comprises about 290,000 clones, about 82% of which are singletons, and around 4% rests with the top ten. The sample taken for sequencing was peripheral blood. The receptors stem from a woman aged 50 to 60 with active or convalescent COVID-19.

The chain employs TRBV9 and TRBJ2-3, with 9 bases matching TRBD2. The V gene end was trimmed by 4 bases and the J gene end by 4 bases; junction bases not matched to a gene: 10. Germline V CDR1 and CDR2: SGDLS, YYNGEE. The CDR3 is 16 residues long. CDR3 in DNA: TGTGCCAGCAGCCCGCAGCTGGCGGGAGGGGCAGATACGCAGTATTTT. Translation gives CASSPQLAGGADTQYF. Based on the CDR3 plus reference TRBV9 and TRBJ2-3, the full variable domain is DSGVTQTPKHLITATGQRVTLRCSPRSGDLSVYWYQQSLDQGLQFLIQYYNGEERAKGNILERFSAQQFPDLHSELNLSSLELGDSALYFCASSPQLAGGADTQYFGPGTRLTVL.

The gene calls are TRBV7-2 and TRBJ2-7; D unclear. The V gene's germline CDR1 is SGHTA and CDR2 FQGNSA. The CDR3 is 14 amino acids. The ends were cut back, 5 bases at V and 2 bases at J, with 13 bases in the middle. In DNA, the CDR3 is TGTGCCAGCAGCCTCGGGTTCGGCGCCTACGAGCAGTACTTC. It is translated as CASSLGFGAYEQYF.

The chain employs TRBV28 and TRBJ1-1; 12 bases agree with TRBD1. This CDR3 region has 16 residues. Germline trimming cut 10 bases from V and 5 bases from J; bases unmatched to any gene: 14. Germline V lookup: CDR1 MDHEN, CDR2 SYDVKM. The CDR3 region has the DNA TGTGCCACTGCATTTAGAGGGGGACAGGGGGCTACTGAAGCTTTCTTT. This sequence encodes CATAFRGGQGATEAFF.

The CDR3 spells CASSEGAFYGYTF. CDR3 bases: TGTGCCAGCAGCGAGGGGGCTTTCTATGGCTACACCTTC. The V gene is TRBV6-6, the J gene TRBJ1-2; 7 bases match TRBD1. CDR3 length equals 13 residues. The V segment lost 6 bases and the J segment 4 bases; nucleotides outside the gene matches: 5. Germline assignment: CDR1 MNHNY and CDR2 SVGAGI (reference sequence).

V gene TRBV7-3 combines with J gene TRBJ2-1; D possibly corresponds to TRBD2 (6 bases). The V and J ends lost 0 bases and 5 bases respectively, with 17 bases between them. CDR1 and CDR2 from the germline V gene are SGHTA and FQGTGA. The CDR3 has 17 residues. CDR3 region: CASSLTGGSVSHNEQFF. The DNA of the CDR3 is TGTGCCAGCAGCTTAACCGGGGGTAGCGTAAGCCACAATGAGCAGTTCTTC.